The 2 T cell receptor beta chains reported below all come from one sample, sequenced in a study of early T cells in non-severe SARS-CoV-2 infection. One entry per CDR3 protein, called by TCRdb with MiXCR from the 5' RACE reads. This sample yields roughly 67,000 distinct CDR3 sequences, of which approximately 12% are seen a single time; around 1.7% belongs to the top ten. Source material: whole blood. Receptor source: an adult who was a healthcare worker with PCR-confirmed SARS-CoV-2 infection or an uninfected control (not recorded which).

The table lists this clonotype with many counts. The chain recombines TRBV7-6 with TRBJ2-7, with 8 bases lining up with TRBD2. The ends lost 5 bases at V and 3 bases at J; junction bases unmatched: 9. Germline V gene data show CDR1 as SGHVS and CDR2 as FNYEAQ. The CDR3 contains 15 residues. CDR3 region: CASSHPGAGDYEQYF. CDR3 nucleotides: TGTGCCAGCAGCCACCCTGGAGCGGGGGACTACGAGCAGTACTTC.

This clonotype was seen a few times. The V call is TRBV30, the J call TRBJ1-2; unclear D gene. With 4 bases removed from V and 4 bases from J, the gap between germline ends came to 13 bases. Looked up from germline, CDR1 is GTSNPN and CDR2 is SVGIG (reference sequence). This CDR3 contains 13 residues. The CDR3 DNA reads TGTGCCTGGATGGAAGCCCCGATCTATGGCTACACCTTC. Translating it yields CAWMEAPIYGYTF.